This T cell receptor beta chain is from a study of CD8+ T cells in alopecia areata. Background on the study: Those patients who were treated received oral tofacitinib, which was given at 5 to 10 mg twice daily for moderate-to-severe alopecia areata.

V shed 1 base and J shed 6 bases, with 21 bases lying between them. Germline CDR1 GTSNPN, CDR2 SVGIG (reference sequence). This CDR3 comprises 16 residues. RNA extraction was followed by reverse transcription into cDNA, which acted as the sequencing template. Sequencing used immunoSEQ multiplex PCR; TCRdb keeps in-frame clones, though not all of them. The profile shows over 120,000 clones, about 51% of them singletons. This chain connects TRBV30 to TRBJ1-2; tentatively, D is TRBD1 (6 bases). The sample was CD4+ T cells sorted from blood, taken at week 0. This TCR was recovered from a human donor with alopecia areata. CDR3 region: CAWSGRRGGNGNGYTF. In DNA, the CDR3 is TGTGCCTGGAGTGGTCGAAGGGGGGGTAACGGAAATGGCTACACCTTC.